This TCR beta chain was recovered during a study of PD-1 blockade in mismatch repair-deficient tumors. In the study overall: Enrolled about 2013-2016, patients had progressing, pretreated mismatch repair-deficient cancers of about twelve types. Notes on the study in general: Tumor-resident clones, often undetectable pretreatment in blood, expanded then contracted after pembrolizumab.

The CDR3 is made up of 14 amino acids. The V gene's germline CDR1 is MDHEN and CDR2 SYDVKM. The germline V and J ends were trimmed by 4 bases and 2 bases, with 11 bases remaining between them. Mismatch repair deficiency was confirmed in all patients, by PCR or immunohistochemistry. TCRs were sequenced from a few patients responding to pembrolizumab. Worth noting for this clone: What it recognizes is unknown.

Sequencing used immunoSEQ multiplex PCR; TCRdb keeps in-frame clones, though not all of them. This sample has 130,000 or so clones, with around 86% found just once. This receptor was taken from an adult with mismatch repair-deficient cancer. Sequencing used peripheral blood, obtained 44 weeks after starting pembrolizumab. This rearrangement joins TRBV28 to TRBJ1-2; possible D gene TRBD1, 6 bases. The CDR3 sequence is CASSSGTSNYGYTF. The CDR3 coding sequence is TGTGCCAGCAGTTCCGGGACATCCAACTATGGCTACACCTTC.